These 22 T cell receptor beta chains came from one sample sequenced in a study of shared clonotypes between healthy human individuals. Libraries were prepared by immunoSEQ multiplex PCR; TCRdb keeps only in-frame clonotypes and omits some of them. The sample records around 79,000 clones, 50% to 70% being singletons. The sequencing input was memory CD8+ T cells sorted from blood. Regarding subset: CD45RO+ cells pooled with CCR7-negative TemRA cells. All receptors come from a man aged 30-40 years in good health.

The gene calls are TRBV7-3 and TRBJ2-3, with D possibly TRBD2 on 6 matching bases. Deletions cut 1 base from V and 2 bases from J, with 7 bases between. Germline-derived CDR1 and CDR2 are SGHTA and FQGTGA. This CDR3 is built from 14 residues. This CDR3 reads CASSLRTNTDTQYF. For the CDR3, the DNA is TGTGCCAGCAGCTTAAGGACTAACACAGATACGCAGTATTTT.

This chain uses TRBV7-2 with TRBJ2-7; the D gene is possibly TRBD2 (6 bases). V gave up 10 bases and J gave up 5 bases, with 18 bases separating them. The CDR3 runs 13 residues. Germline V CDR1 and CDR2: SGHTA, FQGNSA. This CDR3 reads CATGVSSVHEQYF. The CDR3 coding sequence is TGTGCCACGGGGGTTTCTTCGGTCCACGAGCAGTACTTC.

This clone was counted a few times. The genes are TRBV27 and TRBJ2-3, with a tentative D call TRBD2 (5 bases). The germline V gene has CDR1 MNHEY and CDR2 SMNVEV (reference sequence). There are 16 residues in the CDR3. Trimming stripped 0 bases from V and 3 bases from J, with 13 bases between. CDR3 sequence: CASSLSTMGGTDTQYF. CDR3 nucleotide sequence: TGTGCCAGCAGTTTATCGACTATGGGTGGGACAGATACGCAGTATTTT.

CDR3 in amino acids: CASSVVGGRSNEQFF. The CDR3 coding sequence is TGTGCCAGCAGCGTCGTTGGCGGGAGGAGCAATGAGCAGTTCTTC. The J gene is TRBJ2-1, the V gene TRBV9; 8 bases map to TRBD2. V lost 2 bases, J lost 6 bases, and 7 bases stayed unmatched. CDR1 is SGDLS, CDR2 YYNGEE, per germline. The CDR3 loop spans 15 amino acids. The full variable domain, completed using reference TRBV9 and TRBJ2-1, is DSGVTQTPKHLITATGQRVTLRCSPRSGDLSVYWYQQSLDQGLQFLIQYYNGEERAKGNILERFSAQQFPDLHSELNLSSLELGDSALYFCASSVVGGRSNEQFFGPGTRLTVL.

This chain connects TRBV6-1 to TRBJ2-7; D uncertain. Germline V gene sequence: CDR1 MNHNS, CDR2 SASEGT. V was trimmed by 4 bases and J by 1 base, leaving 14 bases between them. CDR3 length: 15 residues. CDR3 amino acids: CASSAPIGSSYEQYF. CDR3 in DNA: TGTGCCAGCAGTGCTCCCATAGGGTCTTCCTACGAGCAGTACTTC.

The V gene is TRBV15, the J gene TRBJ2-2; 7 positions match TRBD2. Germline-derived CDR1 and CDR2 are LNHNV and YYDKDF (reference sequence). V lost 0 bases, J lost 4 bases, and 5 bases stayed unmatched. The CDR3 contains 16 residues. CDR3 sequence reads: CATSRDPPGGTGELFF. The DNA for the CDR3 is TGTGCCACCAGCAGAGATCCCCCGGGAGGCACCGGGGAGCTGTTTTTT.

The chain employs TRBV5-5 and TRBJ2-3, with D unclear. V lost 4 bases and J 1 base, leaving 13 bases between the germline ends. This CDR3 comprises 15 residues. CDR1 is SGHKS and CDR2 is YYEKEE in the germline V gene (reference sequence). The CDR3, as DNA: TGTGCCAGCAGCCCATGCCGGATTTGCACAGATACGCAGTATTTT. Translating gives CASSPCRICTDTQYF. Combining the CDR3 with reference TRBV5-5 and TRBJ2-3 gives the whole variable domain DAGVTQSPTHLIKTRGQQVTLRCSPISGHKSVSWYQQVLGQGPQFIFQYYEKEERGRGNFPDRFSARQFPNYSSELNVNALLLGDSALYLCASSPCRICTDTQYFGPGTRLTVL.

V and J are TRBV9 and TRBJ2-4; 10 nucleotides align to TRBD1. The CDR3 sequence is 18 residues long. With V trimmed by 3 bases and J by 3 bases, 12 bases remained unmatched. Germline values: CDR1 SGDLS, CDR2 YYNGEE. CDR3 residues: CASSGRDRGSFGKNIQYF. The CDR3 DNA is TGTGCCAGCAGCGGCCGGGACAGGGGATCTTTCGGCAAAAACATTCAGTACTTC. The full variable domain, rest sourced from reference TRBV9 and TRBJ2-4, is DSGVTQTPKHLITATGQRVTLRCSPRSGDLSVYWYQQSLDQGLQFLIQYYNGEERAKGNILERFSAQQFPDLHSELNLSSLELGDSALYFCASSGRDRGSFGKNIQYFGAGTRLSVL.

This sequence joins TRBV2 and TRBJ2-5, with 15 bases aligning to TRBD2. This CDR3 is 21 amino acids long. V dropped 3 bases and J dropped 2; count of bases not matched to a gene: 16. CDR1 is SNHLY and CDR2 is FYNNEI in the germline V gene. CDR3 nucleotide sequence: TGTGCCAGCAGTGATGTAGGGGACTCGGGACTAGCGGGAGGTGGGCAAGAGACCCAGTACTTC. Translation: CASSDVGDSGLAGGGQETQYF.

About this clone itself: The sample carries other DNA sequences with the same CDR3. This sequence joins TRBV6-6 and TRBJ2-1, with 9 bases identical to TRBD2. The germline gives CDR1 MNHNY, CDR2 SVGAGI (reference sequence). The CDR3 totals 16 residues. Losses at the gene ends were 1 base for V and 4 bases for J; bases not matched to a gene: 5. The CDR3 region has the DNA TGTGCCAGCAGTTACTTGACTAGCGGTTTATACAATGAGCAGTTCTTC. Its translation: CASSYLTSGLYNEQFF.

The V call is TRBV20-1, the J call TRBJ1-1; D may be TRBD1 (6 bases). CDR1 DFQATT and CDR2 SNEGSKA come from the germline V gene (reference sequence). The CDR3 has 11 residues. The V gene lost 5 bases and the J gene lost 5 bases, with 9 bases spanning the gap. The DNA of the CDR3 is TGCAGTGCTGAACAGGGAACTGAAGCTTTCTTT. Protein product: CSAEQGTEAFF.

This clone was seen a handful of times. The V gene is TRBV4-2, the J gene TRBJ2-1; 9 bases match TRBD2. CDR1 and CDR2 (germline): LGHNA, YNFKEQ. The J segment lost 0 bases and the V segment lost 0 bases, leaving 0 bases of the junction unmatched. The CDR3 extends over 16 amino acids. The CDR3 region is CASSQEAGGSYNEQFF. CDR3 nucleotide sequence: TGTGCCAGCAGCCAAGAAGCGGGAGGCTCCTACAATGAGCAGTTCTTC.

The CDR3 DNA sequence: TGTGCCAGCAGCAAATCTTTGACTAGCCTTCCCTACAATGAGCAGTTCTTC. Translating it yields CASSKSLTSLPYNEQFF. The chain recombines TRBV27 with TRBJ2-1; 7 nucleotides align to TRBD2. Germline loops: CDR1 MNHEY, CDR2 SMNVEV (reference sequence). This CDR3 has 17 residues. Trimming removed 6 bases from V and 2 bases from J; junction bases left unmatched: 13.

V gene TRBV5-6 combines with J gene TRBJ2-1, with D maybe TRBD1 (5 bases). Germline lookup yields CDR1 SGHDT and CDR2 YYEEEE. CDR3 length: 15 residues. Trimming took 5 bases from V and 10 from J, leaving 22 bases between them. CDR3 nucleotide sequence: TGTGCCAGCAGAAAGGGGTTCCCTGGAGCAAGGGAGCAGTTCTTC. It encodes CASRKGFPGAREQFF.

This clone was recorded a few times. V gene TRBV27 combines with J gene TRBJ1-1; D is undetermined. The germline V gene has CDR1 MNHEY and CDR2 SMNVEV (reference sequence). This CDR3 has 13 amino acids. V was cut by 3 bases and J by 9 bases, with 14 bases left in between. The CDR3: CASSFFYKTKAFF. The CDR3 nucleotides are TGTGCCAGCAGTTTTTTTTACAAGACAAAAGCTTTCTTT.

This clone was recorded many times. A far larger clone lies a single base away; this is likely a read error. Other nucleotide sequences from this sample produce the same CDR3. The chain uses TRBV6-5 and TRBJ2-7, with TRBD1 identical over 7 bases. There are 12 residues in the CDR3. CDR1 is MNHEY and CDR2 is SVGAGI in the germline V gene. Trimming removed 6 bases from V and 3 bases from J; junction bases left unmatched: 2. The CDR3 loop reads CASRGTDYEQYF. The CDR3 nucleotides read TGTGCCAGCAGGGGGACAGACTACGAGCAGTACTTC.

The chain links TRBV7-2 to TRBJ2-2, with D possibly matching TRBD2 (5 bases). Germline V gene data show CDR1 as SGHTA and CDR2 as FQGNSA. The germline V and J ends were trimmed by 5 bases and 6 bases, with 13 bases remaining between them. This CDR3 spans 14 amino acids. CDR3 loop: CASSPQLGPGELFF. CDR3 DNA: TGTGCCAGCAGCCCCCAACTAGGGCCCGGGGAGCTGTTTTTT.

CDR3 nucleotide sequence: TGTGCCTGGAGTGGAGACAATGAGCAGTTCTTC. It specifies CAWSGDNEQFF. V is TRBV30 and J is TRBJ2-1, with D hard to call. Looked up from germline, CDR1 is GTSNPN and CDR2 is SVGIG (reference sequence). This CDR3 is 11 amino acids long. V was cut by 1 base and J by 5 bases, with 3 bases left in between.

The gene calls are TRBV5-4 and TRBJ1-4; maybe TRBD1 (6 bases). The length of the CDR3 is 14 residues. The germline V gene has CDR1 SGHNT and CDR2 YYREEE (reference sequence). The V end lost 4 bases, the J end lost 10 bases, and 17 bases lay between the germline ends. The CDR3 nucleotides are TGTGCCAGCAGCCCTATCATTGAGGGGGGAAAACTGTTTTTT. Protein: CASSPIIEGGKLFF.

V is TRBV12-5 and J is TRBJ2-1, with a tentative D call TRBD1 (6 bases). In germline, CDR1 is LGHNT, CDR2 FRNRAP. Trimming took off 3 bases at V and 9 bases at J, with 15 bases between the two ends. There are 14 residues in the CDR3. CDR3 bases: TGTGCTAGTGGTTTTGGTGACAGGAGGAGTGAGCAGTTCTTC. Its translation: CASGFGDRRSEQFF.

V usage is TRBV25-1 and J usage is TRBJ2-1; 9 bases map to TRBD2. Germline V lookup: CDR1 MGHDK, CDR2 SYGVNS. CDR3 size: 16 residues. V shed 1 base, J shed 3 bases, and the junction held 4 bases outside the gene matches. For the CDR3, the DNA is TGTGCCAGCAGTGAATCTAGCGGGACCGACTACAATGAGCAGTTCTTC. Amino acid sequence: CASSESSGTDYNEQFF.

On this clone: Other nucleotide sequences from this sample produce the same CDR3. The chain recombines TRBV28 with TRBJ2-7; D ambiguous. Germline CDR1 and CDR2: MDHEN and SYDVKM. This CDR3 is 12 amino acids long. Between the trimmed V and J ends, which lost 3 bases and 2 bases, there was a span of 5 bases. The CDR3 is CASSFDTYEQYF. CDR3 DNA: TGTGCCAGCAGTTTTGATACCTACGAGCAGTACTTC.